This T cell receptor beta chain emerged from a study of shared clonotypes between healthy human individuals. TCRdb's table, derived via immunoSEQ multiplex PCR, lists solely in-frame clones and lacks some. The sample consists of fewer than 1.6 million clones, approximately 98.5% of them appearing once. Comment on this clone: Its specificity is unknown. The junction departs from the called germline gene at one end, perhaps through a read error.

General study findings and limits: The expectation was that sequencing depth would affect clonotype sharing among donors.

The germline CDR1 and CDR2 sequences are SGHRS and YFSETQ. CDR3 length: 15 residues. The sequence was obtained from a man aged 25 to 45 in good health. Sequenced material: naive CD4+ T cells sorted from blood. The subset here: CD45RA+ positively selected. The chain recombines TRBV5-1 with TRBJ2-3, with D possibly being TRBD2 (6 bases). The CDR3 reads CASSSTGTRVDRQYF. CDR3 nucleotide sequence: TGCGCCAGCAGCTCGACCGGGACTCGGGTTGATAGGCAGTATTTT.